The 26 T cell receptor beta chains given below trace back to one sample, sequenced in a study of naive and memory T cell subsets. Two oligonucleotides, mixed equimolar, formed the beta constant-region primer covering TRBC1 and TRBC2. Nested alpha and beta constant-region primers with the SP2 primer drove four PCR rounds on ligated cDNA. TCRdb passed the UMI-ligation and nested PCR reads through MiXCR, listing each CDR3 protein once. This sample has tens of thousands of distinct CDR3 sequences, with less than 20% found just once. The sequencing input was effector memory CD4+ T cells from blood. The subset here: effector memory, CD45RA- CD27-. The receptors stem from a human donor in good health.

This clonotype showed up many times. This chain links TRBV11-2 with TRBJ2-3; TRBD1 agrees at 7 bases. The germline V gene has CDR1 SGHAT and CDR2 FQNNGV. J lost 2 bases, V lost 1 base, and 6 bases had no gene match. The CDR3 spans 16 residues. The CDR3 loop is CASSLGRDRYTDTQYF. DNA of the CDR3: TGTGCCAGCAGCTTAGGACGGGACAGATACACAGATACGCAGTATTTT.

This sequence joins TRBV6-5 and TRBJ1-6, with D hard to call. The CDR3 consists of 15 residues. The V and J ends lost 6 bases and 7 bases respectively, with 16 bases between them. Per the germline V gene, CDR1 is MNHEY and CDR2 is SVGAGI. The CDR3 loop reads CASSLGPQGNSPLHF. The DNA for the CDR3 is TGTGCCAGCAGCCTCGGACCCCAAGGGAATTCACCCCTCCACTTT.

The chain is built from TRBV15 and TRBJ2-1; no reliable D call. Trimming removed 1 base at V and 0 bases at J, with 13 bases between. Germline CDR1 reads LNHNV; CDR2 reads YYDKDF (reference sequence). The CDR3 contains 17 residues. The chain's CDR3 is CATSRAPLALSYNEQFF. In DNA form, the CDR3 reads TGTGCCACCAGCAGAGCTCCCCTCGCGCTCTCCTACAATGAGCAGTTCTTC.

This clonotype was seen ten or more times. The J gene is TRBJ2-3, the V gene TRBV4-3, with TRBD2 matching 8 bases. CDR1 LGHNA and CDR2 YSLEER come from the germline V gene. The CDR3 consists of 15 residues. With 2 bases clipped from V and 5 bases from J, the junction kept 6 bases outside the gene matches. The CDR3 nucleotides read TGCGCCAGCAGCCAAACCGGGACTAGACAAGATACGCAGTATTTT. It is translated as CASSQTGTRQDTQYF.

Judged by abundance, this clonotype is medium-sized. The chain carries TRBV29-1 and TRBJ1-1; unclear D gene. The ends were cut back, 3 bases at V and 4 bases at J, with 9 bases in the middle. Germline CDR1 and CDR2: SQVTM and ANQGSEA. The CDR3 is 12 residues long. Written as DNA, the CDR3 is TGCAGCGTTGATATGGCGGCCACTGAAGCTTTCTTT. Protein sequence: CSVDMAATEAFF.

This clonotype was seen more than once but under ten times. The chain has TRBV3-1 and TRBJ2-3; D gene uncertain. Germline V gene sequence: CDR1 LGHDT, CDR2 YNNKEL (reference sequence). The CDR3 runs 17 residues. V lost 0 bases and J 0 bases, leaving 13 bases between the germline ends. CDR3 sequence (DNA): TGTGCCAGCAGCCAAGATCGGGCTAGATCTAGCACAGATACGCAGTATTTT. Translating it yields CASSQDRARSSTDTQYF.

This clonotype was counted once. This CDR3 reads CASSYSVLAGSEQFF. The CDR3 bases are TGTGCCAGCAGTTACTCGGTACTAGCGGGAAGTGAGCAGTTCTTC. The chain couples TRBV6-2 or TRBV6-3 to TRBJ2-1; 10 bases align to TRBD2. The V gene end was trimmed by 0 bases and the J gene end by 9 bases; junction bases not matched to a gene: 5. Germline loops: CDR1 MNHEY, CDR2 SVGEGT. This CDR3 comprises 15 residues.

The chain carries TRBV6-1 and TRBJ2-7, with no clear D. Germline assignment: CDR1 MNHNS and CDR2 SASEGT. This CDR3 region has 12 residues. Between the trimmed V and J ends, which lost 5 bases and 0 bases, there was a span of 5 bases. CDR3 amino acids: CASSHHSYEQYF. The CDR3 nucleotides read TGTGCCAGCAGTCACCACTCCTACGAGCAGTACTTC.

On this clonotype: An end of the junction differs from the germline gene, which may be a read error. This chain links TRBV5-1 with TRBJ2-7; a weak D match, TRBD1 (5 bases). CDR1 is SGHRS, CDR2 YFSETQ, per germline. CDR3 length equals 12 residues. The CDR3 is CASRLDNYEQYF. For the CDR3, the DNA is TGCGCCAGCAGATTGGACAACTACGAGCAGTACTTC.

The sample holds one count of this clonotype. The gene calls are TRBV6-6 and TRBJ1-5, with 7 bases fitting TRBD1. Germline CDR1 is MNHNY and CDR2 is SVGAGI (reference sequence). Germline trimming cut 6 bases from V and 1 base from J; bases unmatched to any gene: 3. The CDR3 is 14 amino acids. The CDR3 protein is CASRPQGSNQPQHF. CDR3 bases: TGTGCCAGCAGGCCACAGGGGAGCAATCAGCCCCAGCATTTT.

This clonotype was detected many times. The J gene is TRBJ2-7, the V gene TRBV19; TRBD1 agrees at 10 bases. Germline trimming cut 6 bases from V and 2 bases from J; bases unmatched to any gene: 7. CDR3 length: 15 residues. The V gene's germline CDR1 is LNHDA and CDR2 SQIVND (reference sequence). The CDR3 DNA reads as TGTGCCAGTAGCTACCGGGGACAGGGGACCTACGAGCAGTACTTC. It yields the protein CASSYRGQGTYEQYF.

V is TRBV10-2 and J is TRBJ2-1; 13 positions agree with TRBD2. Germline assignment: CDR1 WSHSY and CDR2 SAAADI. The J segment lost 3 bases and the V segment lost 7 bases, leaving 3 bases of the junction unmatched. CDR3 size: 15 residues. CDR3 sequence (DNA): TGCGCCAGCAAGCGGACTAGCGGGAGCTACAATGAGCAGTTCTTC. Translating gives CASKRTSGSYNEQFF.

This clonotype was seen many times. The chain has TRBV9 and TRBJ2-3; unclear D gene. The germline V gene encodes CDR1 SGDLS and CDR2 YYNGEE. The CDR3 spans 13 residues. Trimming shortened V by 0 bases and J by 2 bases, and 4 bases separated the two germline ends. CDR3 bases: TGTGCCAGCAGCGTAGGGTACACAGATACGCAGTATTTT. This sequence encodes CASSVGYTDTQYF. The entire variable domain, with the rest obtained from reference TRBV9 and TRBJ2-3, is as follows: DSGVTQTPKHLITATGQRVTLRCSPRSGDLSVYWYQQSLDQGLQFLIQYYNGEERAKGNILERFSAQQFPDLHSELNLSSLELGDSALYFCASSVGYTDTQYFGPGTRLTVL.

The chain is built from TRBV20-1 and TRBJ2-1; no reliable D call. Trimming took off 6 bases at V and 6 bases at J, with 15 bases between the two ends. The CDR3 is 13 residues long. Germline CDR1 and CDR2: DFQATT and SNEGSKA (reference sequence). CDR3 in DNA: TGCAGTGCCCGACCTATGCCCTTCAATGAGCAGTTCTTC. Translation gives CSARPMPFNEQFF.

This clonotype occurred many times. The chain has TRBV7-2 and TRBJ1-5, with D tentatively TRBD1 (5 bases). There are 13 residues in the CDR3. V was cut by 5 bases and J by 4 bases, with 9 bases left in between. Germline V CDR1 and CDR2: SGHTA, FQGNSA. The CDR3 bases are TGTGCCAGCAGCGGGGGACCTAATCAGCCCCAGCATTTT. Translating it yields CASSGGPNQPQHF.

This clonotype showed up many times. This chain uses TRBV6-2 or TRBV6-3 with TRBJ1-2; possibly TRBD1 for D (5 bases). The germline V and J ends were trimmed by 7 bases and 1 base, with 13 bases remaining between them. CDR1 and CDR2 from the germline V gene are MNHEY and SVGEGT. CDR3 length equals 14 residues. In DNA, the CDR3 is TGTGCCAGCACACGGGACGGATTTAACTATGGCTACACCTTC. Translating it yields CASTRDGFNYGYTF.

This clonotype showed up many times. The chain carries TRBV6-6 and TRBJ1-2; D not resolved. Germline CDR1 is MNHNY and CDR2 is SVGAGI (reference sequence). The CDR3 runs 12 residues. V shed 2 bases and J shed 7 bases, with 8 bases lying between them. The CDR3 nucleotides read TGTGCCAGCAGTTACGCCGGCGGTGGCTACACCTTC. It translates to CASSYAGGGYTF.

This clonotype appeared many times. The rearrangement joins TRBV28 to TRBJ1-2; 7 positions agree with TRBD1. Germline V gene data show CDR1 as MDHEN and CDR2 as SYDVKM. Losses at the gene ends were 4 bases for V and 2 bases for J; bases not matched to a gene: 4. The CDR3 loop spans 14 amino acids. For the CDR3, the DNA is TGTGCCAGCAGTTCCGGGACAGCGAACTATGGCTACACCTTC. This codes for CASSSGTANYGYTF.

The chain uses TRBV12-3 or TRBV12-4 and TRBJ1-5, with 8 bases identical to TRBD1. There are 14 residues in the CDR3. V shed 3 bases and J 4 bases; nucleotides not matched to a gene: 2. In nucleotides, the CDR3 is TGTGCCAGCAGTTTGGGACAGGTAAATCAGCCCCAGCATTTT. It encodes CASSLGQVNQPQHF.

The chain has TRBV20-1 and TRBJ2-4; D may be TRBD2 (5 bases). The CDR3 runs 14 residues. Germline CDR1 reads DFQATT; CDR2 reads SNEGSKA (reference sequence). The germline V and J ends were trimmed by 0 bases and 3 bases, with 9 bases remaining between them. The CDR3, as DNA: TGCAGTGCTAGAGAAAGCGGACTCAAAAACATTCAGTACTTC. Protein sequence: CSARESGLKNIQYF.

This clonotype was recorded a few times. The rearrangement links TRBV20-1 to TRBJ1-1; D is uncertain. Between the trimmed V and J ends, which lost 0 bases and 4 bases, there was a span of 9 bases. This CDR3 spans 13 amino acids. Germline loops: CDR1 DFQATT, CDR2 SNEGSKA (reference sequence). CDR3 DNA: TGCAGTGCTAGAGAGCCCCTGAGCACTGAAGCTTTCTTT. This gives the protein CSAREPLSTEAFF.

This clonotype is medium-sized (0.01 to 0.1%) within its sample. The chain links TRBV7-2 to TRBJ1-1; D is possibly TRBD1 (5 bases). V was cut by 3 bases and J by 2 bases, with 10 bases left in between. Germline V CDR1 and CDR2: SGHTA, FQGNSA. CDR3 length: 14 residues. Here the CDR3 DNA reads TGTGCCAGCAGCTTTGGGGCCGGTAACACTGAAGCTTTCTTT. Translated, it gives CASSFGAGNTEAFF.

This chain joins TRBV5-6 and TRBJ1-2, with 7 bases fitting TRBD1. The CDR3 spans 14 residues. The ends lost 5 bases at V and 4 bases at J; junction bases unmatched: 8. The germline gives CDR1 SGHDT, CDR2 YYEEEE. CDR3: CASSSTGLSYGYTF. CDR3 nucleotides: TGTGCCAGCAGTTCGACAGGGCTTTCCTATGGCTACACCTTC. The full variable domain, completed using reference TRBV5-6 and TRBJ1-2, is DAGVTQSPTHLIKTRGQQVTLRCSPKSGHDTVSWYQQALGQGPQFIFQYYEEEERQRGNFPDRFSGHQFPNYSSELNVNALLLGDSALYLCASSSTGLSYGYTFGSGTRLTVV.

This chain uses TRBV7-9 with TRBJ2-3; D is possibly TRBD1 or TRBD2 (5 bases each). CDR1 is SEHNR, CDR2 FQNEAQ, per germline (reference sequence). Trimming shortened V by 4 bases and J by 1 base, and 18 bases separated the two germline ends. The CDR3 loop spans 17 amino acids. This chain's CDR3 is CASSSQDGTDGTDTQYF. The CDR3 DNA sequence: TGTGCCAGCAGCTCACAAGACGGGACCGATGGCACAGATACGCAGTATTTT.

This clonotype was seen a few times. The chain couples TRBV20-1 to TRBJ2-7, with TRBD2 matching over 10 bases. V was clipped by 2 bases and J by 1 base; unmatched bases: 11. Germline CDR1 DFQATT, CDR2 SNEGSKA (reference sequence). This CDR3 has 17 amino acids. The CDR3 loop is CSARSRRLAGISYEQYF. For the CDR3, the DNA is TGCAGTGCTAGAAGCCGGCGACTAGCGGGTATATCCTACGAGCAGTACTTC.

The chain has TRBV20-1 and TRBJ2-1; 9 bases map to TRBD2. Germline loops: CDR1 DFQATT, CDR2 SNEGSKA (reference sequence). Unmatched junction bases numbered 9, after V lost 4 bases and J lost 2 bases. This CDR3 has 16 amino acids. CDR3 nucleotides: TGCAGTGCTACAATTTTAGCGGGAGTGACCTACAATGAGCAGTTCTTC. Translating gives CSATILAGVTYNEQFF.